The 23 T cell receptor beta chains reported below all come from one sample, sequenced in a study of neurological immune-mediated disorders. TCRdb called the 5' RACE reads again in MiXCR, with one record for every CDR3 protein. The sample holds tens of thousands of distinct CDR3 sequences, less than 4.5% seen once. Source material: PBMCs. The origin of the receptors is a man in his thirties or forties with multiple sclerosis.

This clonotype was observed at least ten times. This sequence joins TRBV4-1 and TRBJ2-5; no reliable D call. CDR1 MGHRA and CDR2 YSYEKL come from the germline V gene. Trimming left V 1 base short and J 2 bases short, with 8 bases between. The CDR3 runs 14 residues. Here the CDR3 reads CASSQVISQETQYF. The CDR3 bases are TGCGCCAGCAGCCAAGTAATCAGTCAAGAGACCCAGTACTTC.

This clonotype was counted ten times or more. The CDR3 region is CASSLGLAETQYF. For the CDR3, the DNA is TGCGCCAGCAGCTTGGGGCTAGCGGAGACCCAGTACTTC. This chain links TRBV5-1 with TRBJ2-5, with D possibly matching TRBD2 (6 bases). V was cut by 0 bases and J by 5 bases, with 8 bases left in between. The CDR3 extends over 13 amino acids. CDR1 is SGHRS and CDR2 is YFSETQ in the germline V gene.

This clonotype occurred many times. The CDR3 bases are TGTGCCAGCAGTTATTTATTTCGGAGCTACTCTGGGGCCAACGTCCTGACTTTC. Protein product: CASSYLFRSYSGANVLTF. This chain links TRBV28 with TRBJ2-6; D gene unclear. Germline assignment: CDR1 MDHEN and CDR2 SYDVKM. The CDR3 contains 18 residues. V lost 4 bases and J 0 bases, leaving 16 bases between the germline ends.

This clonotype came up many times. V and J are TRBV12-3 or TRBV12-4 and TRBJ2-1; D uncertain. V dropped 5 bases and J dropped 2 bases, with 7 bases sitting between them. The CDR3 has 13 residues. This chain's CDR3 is CASSRNAYNEQFF. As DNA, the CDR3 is TGTGCCAGCAGTAGGAACGCCTACAATGAGCAGTTCTTC.

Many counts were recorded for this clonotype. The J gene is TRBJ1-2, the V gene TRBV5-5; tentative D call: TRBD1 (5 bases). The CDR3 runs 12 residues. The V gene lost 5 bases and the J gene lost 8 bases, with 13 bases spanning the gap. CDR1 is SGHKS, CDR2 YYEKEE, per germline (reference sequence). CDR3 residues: CASSWGKMGYTF. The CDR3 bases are TGTGCCAGCAGTTGGGGGAAGATGGGCTACACCTTC.

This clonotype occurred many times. CDR3 DNA: TGCAGTGCTAGGGATTATCGGGAACCATCTGGAAACACCATATATTTT. Translation gives CSARDYREPSGNTIYF. V usage is TRBV20-1 and J usage is TRBJ1-3; D gene uncertain. This CDR3 spans 16 amino acids. Trimming removed 3 bases from V and 1 base from J, with 16 bases in between. From germline, CDR1 is DFQATT and CDR2 SNEGSKA (reference sequence).

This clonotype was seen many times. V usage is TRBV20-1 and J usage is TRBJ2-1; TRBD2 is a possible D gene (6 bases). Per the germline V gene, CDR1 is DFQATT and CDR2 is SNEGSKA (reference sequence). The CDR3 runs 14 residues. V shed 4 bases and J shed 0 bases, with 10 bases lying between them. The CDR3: CSAKEGSSYNEQFF. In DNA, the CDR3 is TGCAGTGCTAAGGAGGGGAGCTCCTACAATGAGCAGTTCTTC.

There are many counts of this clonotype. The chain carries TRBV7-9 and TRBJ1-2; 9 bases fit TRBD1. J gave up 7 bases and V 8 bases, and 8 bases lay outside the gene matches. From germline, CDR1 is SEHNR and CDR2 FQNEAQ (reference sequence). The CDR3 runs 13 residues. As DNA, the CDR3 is TGTGCCAGCGTCGACAGGGGGTCGGGTGGCTACACCTTC. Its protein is CASVDRGSGGYTF.

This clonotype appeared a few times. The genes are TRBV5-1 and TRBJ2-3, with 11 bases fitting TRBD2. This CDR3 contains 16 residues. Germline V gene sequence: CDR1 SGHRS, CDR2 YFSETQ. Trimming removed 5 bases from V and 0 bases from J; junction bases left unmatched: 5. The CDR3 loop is CASRLAGGLSTDTQYF. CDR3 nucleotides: TGCGCCAGCAGGCTAGCGGGGGGCCTCAGCACAGATACGCAGTATTTT.

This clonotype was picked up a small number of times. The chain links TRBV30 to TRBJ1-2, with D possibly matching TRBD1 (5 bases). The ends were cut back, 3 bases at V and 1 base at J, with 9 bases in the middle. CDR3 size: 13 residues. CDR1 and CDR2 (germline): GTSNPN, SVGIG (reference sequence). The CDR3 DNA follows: TGTGCCTGGAGGCAGGGTTTTAACTATGGCTACACCTTC. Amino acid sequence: CAWRQGFNYGYTF.

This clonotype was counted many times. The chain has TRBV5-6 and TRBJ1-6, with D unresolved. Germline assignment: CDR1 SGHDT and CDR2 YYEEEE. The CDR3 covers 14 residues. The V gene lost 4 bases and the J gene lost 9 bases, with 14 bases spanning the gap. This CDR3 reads CASSRGRWSSPLHF. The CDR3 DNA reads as TGTGCCAGCAGCCGAGGACGGTGGAGTTCACCCCTCCACTTT.

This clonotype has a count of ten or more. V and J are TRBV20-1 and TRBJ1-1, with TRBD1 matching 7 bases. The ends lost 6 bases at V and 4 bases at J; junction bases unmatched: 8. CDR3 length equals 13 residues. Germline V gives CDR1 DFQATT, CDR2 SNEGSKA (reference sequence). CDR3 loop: CSAPTGWGTEAFF. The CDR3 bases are TGCAGTGCGCCGACAGGGTGGGGCACTGAAGCTTTCTTT.

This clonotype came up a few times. CDR3 sequence reads: CASSLSQAGGIGYTF. DNA for the CDR3: TGTGCCAGCAGCTTAAGTCAGGCAGGGGGGATTGGCTACACCTTC. V and J are TRBV7-8 and TRBJ1-2; 7 nucleotides match TRBD1. Per germline, CDR1 SGHVS and CDR2 FQNEAQ. With 2 bases clipped from V and 7 bases from J, the junction kept 10 bases outside the gene matches. CDR3 size: 15 residues.

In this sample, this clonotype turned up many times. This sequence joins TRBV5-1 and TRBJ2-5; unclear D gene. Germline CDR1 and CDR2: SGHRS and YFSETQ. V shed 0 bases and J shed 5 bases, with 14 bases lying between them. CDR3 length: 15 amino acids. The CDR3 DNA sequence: TGCGCCAGCAGCTTGGCACCGGACCCGACGGAGACCCAGTACTTC. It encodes CASSLAPDPTETQYF. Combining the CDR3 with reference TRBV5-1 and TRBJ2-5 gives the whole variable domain KAGVTQTPRYLIKTRGQQVTLSCSPISGHRSVSWYQQTPGQGLQFLFEYFSETQRNKGNFPGRFSGRQFSNSRSEMNVSTLELGDSALYLCASSLAPDPTETQYFGPGTRLLVL.

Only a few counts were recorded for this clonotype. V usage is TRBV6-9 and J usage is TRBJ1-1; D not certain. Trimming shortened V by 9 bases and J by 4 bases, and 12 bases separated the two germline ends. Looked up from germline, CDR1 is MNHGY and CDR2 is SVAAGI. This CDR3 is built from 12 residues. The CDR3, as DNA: TGTGCCAGTAACAAGGGTTCCACTGAAGCTTTCTTT. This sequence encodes CASNKGSTEAFF.

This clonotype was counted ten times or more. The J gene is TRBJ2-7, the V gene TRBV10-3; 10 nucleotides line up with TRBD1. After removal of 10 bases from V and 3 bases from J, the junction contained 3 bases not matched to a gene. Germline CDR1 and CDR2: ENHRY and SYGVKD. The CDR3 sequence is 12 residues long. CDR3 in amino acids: CATGDRGYEQYF. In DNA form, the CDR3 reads TGTGCCACTGGGGACAGGGGCTACGAGCAGTACTTC.

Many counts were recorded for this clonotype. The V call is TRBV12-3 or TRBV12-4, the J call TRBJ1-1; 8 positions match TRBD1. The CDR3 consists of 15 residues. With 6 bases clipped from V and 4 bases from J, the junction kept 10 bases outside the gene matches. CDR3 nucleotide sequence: TGTGCCAGCAGACCAGGACAGGGATCGGTCACTGAAGCTTTCTTT. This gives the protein CASRPGQGSVTEAFF.

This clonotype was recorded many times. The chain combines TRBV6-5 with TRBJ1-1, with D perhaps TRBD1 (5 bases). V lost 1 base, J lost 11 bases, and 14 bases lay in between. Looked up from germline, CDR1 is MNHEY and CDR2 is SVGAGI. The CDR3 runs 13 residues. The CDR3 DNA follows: TGTGCCAGCAGTTACTTTGGGGGTTACGGGGCTTTCTTT. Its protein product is CASSYFGGYGAFF.

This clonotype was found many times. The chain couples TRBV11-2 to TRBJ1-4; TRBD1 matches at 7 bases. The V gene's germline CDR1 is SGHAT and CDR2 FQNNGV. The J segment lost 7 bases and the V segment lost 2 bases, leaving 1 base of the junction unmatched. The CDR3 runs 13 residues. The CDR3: CASSLRDSEKLFF. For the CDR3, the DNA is TGTGCCAGCAGCTTAAGGGACAGTGAAAAACTGTTTTTT.

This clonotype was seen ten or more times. CDR3 amino acids: CSVGVGGAAYGYTF. The CDR3, as DNA: TGCAGCGTTGGGGTTGGCGGGGCAGCCTATGGCTACACCTTC. V and J are TRBV29-1 and TRBJ1-2, with a tentative D call TRBD1 (5 bases). With 4 bases removed from V and 4 bases from J, the gap between germline ends came to 16 bases. Germline V CDR1 and CDR2: SQVTM, ANQGSEA. The CDR3 loop spans 14 amino acids. Full variable domain (remainder filled in from reference TRBV29-1 and TRBJ1-2): SAVISQKPSRDICQRGTSLTIQCQVDSQVTMMFWYRQQPGQSLTLIATANQGSEATYESGFVIDKFPISRPNLTFSTLTVSNMSPEDSSIYLCSVGVGGAAYGYTFGSGTRLTVV.

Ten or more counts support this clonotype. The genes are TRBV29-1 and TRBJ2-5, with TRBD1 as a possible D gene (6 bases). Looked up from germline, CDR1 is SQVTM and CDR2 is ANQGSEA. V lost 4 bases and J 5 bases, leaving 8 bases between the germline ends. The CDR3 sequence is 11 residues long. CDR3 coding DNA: TGCAGCGTTGGAAGGGGGGAGACCCAGTACTTC. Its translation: CSVGRGETQYF.

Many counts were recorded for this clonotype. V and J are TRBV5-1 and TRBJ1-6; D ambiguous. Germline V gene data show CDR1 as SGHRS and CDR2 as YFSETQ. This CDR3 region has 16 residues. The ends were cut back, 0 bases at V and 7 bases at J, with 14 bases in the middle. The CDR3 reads CASSLDPETQNSPLHF. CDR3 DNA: TGCGCCAGCAGCTTGGATCCAGAAACTCAGAATTCACCCCTCCACTTT. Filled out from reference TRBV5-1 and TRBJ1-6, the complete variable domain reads KAGVTQTPRYLIKTRGQQVTLSCSPISGHRSVSWYQQTPGQGLQFLFEYFSETQRNKGNFPGRFSGRQFSNSRSEMNVSTLELGDSALYLCASSLDPETQNSPLHFGNGTRLTVT.

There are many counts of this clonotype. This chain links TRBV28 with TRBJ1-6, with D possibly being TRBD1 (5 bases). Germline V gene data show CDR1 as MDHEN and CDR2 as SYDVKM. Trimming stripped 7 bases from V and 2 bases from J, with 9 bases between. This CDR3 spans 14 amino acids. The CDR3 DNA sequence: TGTGCCAGCAACTCAGGGACCTATAATTCACCCCTCCACTTT. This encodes CASNSGTYNSPLHF.